This TCR beta chain was profiled in a study of radiotherapy plus CTLA-4 blockade in lung cancer. A word on this clone: Antigen specificity is unknown.

Only in-frame clones appear in the TCRdb table, and some are missing; sequencing was by immunoSEQ multiplex PCR. The top ten hold approximately 2.8% of the sample, which has about 97,000 clones, around 79% seen once. Whole-study findings and limits: An expansion of tumor-derived TCR clones occurred in blood after radiotherapy plus ipilimumab. How blood T cell clones changed early, along with interferon-beta, reportedly forecast response best.

The CDR3 totals 16 residues. V lost 3 bases and J 0 bases, leaving 15 bases between the germline ends. From germline, CDR1 is LNHDA and CDR2 SQIVND (reference sequence). The clonotype was recovered from a human donor with non-small cell lung cancer who had a partial response to radiotherapy plus ipilimumab. Some clones in this sample may be carry-over from other donors' samples. The sequencing used peripheral blood, collected from a patient treated with radiotherapy plus ipilimumab. The chain joins TRBV19 to TRBJ2-7; D may be TRBD2 (6 bases). The CDR3 coding sequence is TGTGCCAGTAGTATCCCCGGGGGTAGCGGCTCCTACGAGCAGTACTTC. This translates into CASSIPGGSGSYEQYF.